What follows are 22 T cell receptor beta chains derived from one specimen sequenced in a study of blood T cell repertoires in COVID-19. Clones were read by immunoSEQ multiplex PCR, and TCRdb kept only the in-frame ones, dropping some. The table records hundreds of thousands of clones, 92% of them present only once. Sequenced sample: peripheral blood. The receptors were gathered from a man between 60 and 75 years old with COVID-19, enrolled during active disease.

The chain uses TRBV2 and TRBJ2-7; 10 nucleotides align to TRBD2. V lost 1 base and J lost 4; bases outside the gene matches: 4. This CDR3 is 15 amino acids long. CDR1 and CDR2 from the germline V gene are SNHLY and FYNNEI. The CDR3 region has the DNA TGTGCCAGCAGTGAAGGTCTAGCGGGAGATTACGAGCAGTACTTC. Its protein is CASSEGLAGDYEQYF.

The chain has TRBV14 and TRBJ2-7; TRBD2 is a possible D gene (6 bases). Trimming stripped 1 base from V and 2 bases from J, with 9 bases between. The CDR3 has 14 amino acids. CDR1 and CDR2 from the germline V gene are SGHDN and FVKESK. The CDR3 region is CASSQGRGAYEQYF. The CDR3 DNA follows: TGTGCCAGCAGCCAAGGGAGGGGCGCCTACGAGCAGTACTTC. Full variable domain (rest looked up from reference TRBV14 and TRBJ2-7): EAGVTQFPSHSVIEKGQTVTLRCDPISGHDNLYWYRRVMGKEIKFLLHFVKESKQDESGMPNNRFLAERTGGTYSTLKVQPAELEDSGVYFCASSQGRGAYEQYFGPGTRLTVT.

The chain combines TRBV18 with TRBJ1-6; 9 bases align to TRBD1. Trimming at V came to 3 bases and at J to 5 bases, leaving 2 bases not matched to a gene. Germline CDR1 KGHSH, CDR2 LQKENI. CDR3 size: 15 residues. CDR3 amino acids: CASSPGQGNNSPLHF. CDR3 nucleotide sequence: TGTGCCAGCTCACCGGGACAGGGAAATAATTCACCCCTCCACTTT.

The chain joins TRBV6-5 to TRBJ1-1, with 7 bases fitting TRBD1. Germline assignment: CDR1 MNHEY and CDR2 SVGAGI. Losses at the gene ends were 6 bases for V and 4 bases for J; bases not matched to a gene: 8. CDR3 length: 14 residues. CDR3 in DNA: TGTGCCAGCAGGGGGACAGCTTGGGGCACTGAAGCTTTCTTT. It encodes CASRGTAWGTEAFF.

The chain carries TRBV7-2 and TRBJ2-1; D might be TRBD2 (6 bases). Trimming removed 5 bases at V and 5 bases at J, with 16 bases between. The CDR3 consists of 15 residues. Germline values: CDR1 SGHTA, CDR2 FQGNSA. The CDR3 DNA follows: TGTGCCAGCAGCACTGCCAGCGGGTTCGACAATGAGCAGTTCTTC. Translated, it gives CASSTASGFDNEQFF.

The chain is built from TRBV3-1 (or the pseudogene TRBV3-2) and TRBJ2-7; D is undetermined. CDR3 size: 13 residues. The V gene lost 4 bases and the J gene lost 4 bases, with 11 bases spanning the gap. Germline V gene sequence: CDR1 LGHDT, CDR2 YNNKEL (reference sequence). This CDR3 is CASSPRGKYEQYF. The CDR3 region has the DNA TGTGCCAGCAGCCCCCGAGGAAAGTACGAGCAGTACTTC.

Comments on this clone: Additional DNA sequences in this sample encode the identical CDR3. CDR3 in amino acids: CASSPGTSGDEQFF. The CDR3 DNA reads as TGCGCCAGCAGCCCCGGGACTAGCGGGGACGAGCAGTTCTTC. The J gene is TRBJ2-1, the V gene TRBV5-1; TRBD2 matches at 13 bases. Germline CDR1 and CDR2: SGHRS and YFSETQ. CDR3 length: 14 amino acids. V lost 4 bases and J lost 10; bases outside the gene matches: 5.

The table lists this clone with a few counts. This rearrangement joins TRBV7-9 to TRBJ1-1; D is unresolved. Trimming left V 1 base short and J 6 bases short, with 12 bases between. Germline V gene lookup returns CDR1 SEHNR and CDR2 FQNEAQ (reference sequence). The CDR3 extends over 14 amino acids. The DNA of the CDR3 is TGTGCCAGCAGCTTAGTCGGGGAGGTGGCTGAAGCTTTCTTT. It yields the protein CASSLVGEVAEAFF.

The chain joins TRBV5-4 to TRBJ2-3; the match to TRBD1 covers 7 bases. Germline CDR1 is SGHNT and CDR2 is YYREEE (reference sequence). J lost 1 base, V lost 3 bases, and 2 bases had no gene match. The CDR3 loop spans 14 amino acids. The CDR3 DNA sequence: TGTGCCAGCAGCTGGGACAGCCGCACAGATACGCAGTATTTT. It is translated as CASSWDSRTDTQYF.

A word on this clone: Compared with germline, one end of the junction differs, possibly owing to a read error. The gene calls are TRBV30 and TRBJ1-6; weak D call: TRBD1 (5 bases). The CDR3 runs 15 residues. CDR1 is GTSNPN and CDR2 is SVGIG in the germline V gene (reference sequence). DNA of the CDR3: TGTGCCCGGAGTCCGGGGGTGGTAGTAGGTTCACCCCTCCACTTT. It translates to CARSPGVVVGSPLHF.

The chain recombines TRBV2 with TRBJ1-2, with D uncertain. V was cut by 4 bases and J by 4 bases, with 13 bases left in between. This CDR3 has 14 amino acids. Germline loops: CDR1 SNHLY, CDR2 FYNNEI. DNA of the CDR3: TGTGCCAGCAGTGGGGCCCCCATGGCCTATGGCTACACCTTC. It codes for CASSGAPMAYGYTF.

The chain links TRBV3-1 (or the pseudogene TRBV3-2) to TRBJ1-2; D gene unclear. This CDR3 is 14 amino acids long. CDR1 LGHDT and CDR2 YNNKEL come from the germline V gene (reference sequence). The germline V and J ends were trimmed by 3 bases and 2 bases, with 10 bases remaining between them. CDR3 loop: CASSHRGSNYGYTF. The CDR3 coding sequence is TGTGCCAGCAGCCACCGGGGATCCAACTATGGCTACACCTTC.

This chain joins TRBV9 and TRBJ1-1, with TRBD1 matching 8 bases. The CDR3 has 16 residues. CDR1 and CDR2 from the germline V gene are SGDLS and YYNGEE. V lost 3 bases, J lost 5 bases, and 12 bases stayed unmatched. This CDR3 reads CASSGGADRVETEAFF. Written as DNA, the CDR3 is TGTGCCAGCAGCGGAGGGGCGGACAGGGTGGAGACTGAAGCTTTCTTT.

The chain combines TRBV6-5 with TRBJ2-7, with TRBD1 matching over 7 bases. CDR1 and CDR2 (germline): MNHEY, SVGAGI. V lost 10 bases, J lost 5 bases, and 14 bases stayed unmatched. There are 14 residues in the CDR3. The CDR3 region has the DNA TGTGCCAACCGGCGAGACAGGGCCGCGGACGAGCAGTACTTC. Its translation: CANRRDRAADEQYF.

The chain links TRBV2 to TRBJ1-6, with 11 bases fitting TRBD1. V gave up 8 bases and J gave up 2 bases; unmatched junction bases: 11. The CDR3 has 18 residues. Germline V gene data show CDR1 as SNHLY and CDR2 as FYNNEI. CDR3 coding DNA: TGTGCCAGCTCTCGGACAGGGGGCCTCGGCGCCTATAATTCACCCCTCCACTTT. It codes for CASSRTGGLGAYNSPLHF.

CDR3 sequence reads: CASSQDWRGRGTEAFF. For the CDR3, the DNA is TGTGCCAGCAGCCAAGATTGGCGGGGGAGGGGCACTGAAGCTTTCTTT. The chain uses TRBV3-1 (or the pseudogene TRBV3-2) and TRBJ1-1, with a possible D match to TRBD1 (5 bases). This CDR3 is 16 amino acids long. CDR1 is LGHDT and CDR2 is YNNKEL in the germline V gene (reference sequence). The V end was cut by 0 bases, the J end by 4 bases, with 15 bases between.

The chain joins TRBV19 to TRBJ1-2; TRBD1 aligns across 7 bases. Per germline, CDR1 LNHDA and CDR2 SQIVND (reference sequence). This CDR3 is built from 12 residues. Trimming took 7 bases from V and 5 from J; bases not matched to a gene: 4. CDR3 nucleotides: TGTGCCAGTACCACAGGGGCGTATGGCTACACCTTC. It encodes CASTTGAYGYTF.

This rearrangement joins TRBV19 to TRBJ1-5, with 7 nucleotides matching TRBD1. J gave up 6 bases and V 7 bases, and 3 bases lay outside the gene matches. From germline, CDR1 is LNHDA and CDR2 SQIVND (reference sequence). The CDR3 is 12 amino acids. The CDR3, as DNA: TGTGCCAGTACAGGGGGACTTCAGCCCCAGCATTTT. Translating gives CASTGGLQPQHF.

The chain recombines TRBV5-1 with TRBJ1-3; D is unresolved. Germline assignment: CDR1 SGHRS and CDR2 YFSETQ. The V and J ends lost 4 bases and 0 bases respectively, with 8 bases between them. This CDR3 has 14 residues. The CDR3 nucleotides are TGCGCCAGCAGCCCAGATGCCTCTGGAAACACCATATATTTT. It is translated as CASSPDASGNTIYF.

This sequence joins TRBV12-3 or TRBV12-4 and TRBJ1-2; D unresolved. Trimming shortened V by 8 bases and J by 8 bases, and 18 bases separated the two germline ends. This CDR3 comprises 13 residues. The CDR3 DNA is TGTGCCAGCGGGCCGGTCGGTCCATCCGGCTACACCTTC. Protein product: CASGPVGPSGYTF.

The chain employs TRBV5-8 and TRBJ1-1; no definite D call. In germline, CDR1 is SGHTS, CDR2 YDEGEE. The CDR3 consists of 14 residues. Between the trimmed V and J ends, which lost 0 bases and 0 bases, there was a span of 6 bases. Here the CDR3 reads CASSLGALNTEAFF. The CDR3 nucleotides read TGTGCCAGCAGCTTGGGGGCACTGAACACTGAAGCTTTCTTT.

The chain uses TRBV5-8 and TRBJ2-7; D is perhaps TRBD2 (6 bases). The V gene lost 0 bases and the J gene lost 6 bases, with 7 bases spanning the gap. The CDR3 consists of 12 residues. Germline V CDR1 and CDR2: SGHTS, YDEGEE. CDR3 amino acids: CASSLVGGEQYF. The CDR3 DNA is TGTGCCAGCAGCTTGGTGGGGGGCGAGCAGTACTTC. The full variable domain, in which reference TRBV5-8 and TRBJ2-7 provide the parts outside the CDR3, is EAGVTQSPTHLIKTRGQQATLRCSPISGHTSVYWYQQALGLGLQFLLWYDEGEERNRGNFPPRFSGRQFPNYSSELNVNALELEDSALYLCASSLVGGEQYFGPGTRLTVT.